A single sample is the source of the 23 T cell receptor beta chains below, sequenced in a study of shared clonotypes between healthy human individuals. The method was immunoSEQ multiplex PCR; TCRdb's version includes in-frame clones alone and lacks a portion of them. Found here are about 2.3 million clones, roughly 93% of them singletons; the top ten hold 0.35% to 0.45%. The sample was naive CD4+ T cells from PBMCs. The sample's subset: CD45RA+ positively selected. The source of these receptors is a man aged 18 to 35 in good health. Some clones in this sample may be carry-over from other donors' samples.

The chain combines TRBV7-2 with TRBJ2-1; perhaps D is TRBD1 or TRBD2 (5 bases each). Germline values: CDR1 SGHTA, CDR2 FQGNSA. This CDR3 contains 16 residues. V was clipped by 2 bases and J by 7 bases, with 18 bases between them. The CDR3 protein is CASSLSGTLSSNEQFF. As DNA, the CDR3 is TGTGCCAGCAGCTTATCCGGGACCCTTTCATCAAATGAGCAGTTCTTC.

The V gene is TRBV2, the J gene TRBJ2-2; 7 bases agree with TRBD2. There are 15 residues in the CDR3. CDR1 SNHLY and CDR2 FYNNEI come from the germline V gene. After removal of 3 bases from V and 8 bases from J, the junction contained 9 bases not matched to a gene. Here the CDR3 DNA reads TGTGCCAGCAGTGATACGGGACTAAGGCTGGGGGAGCTGTTTTTT. It translates to CASSDTGLRLGELFF. Together with reference TRBV2 and TRBJ2-2, the CDR3 gives the full variable domain: EPEVTQTPSHQVTQMGQEVILRCVPISNHLYFYWYRQILGQKVEFLVSFYNNEISEKSEIFDDQFSVERPDGSNFTLKIRSTKLEDSAMYFCASSDTGLRLGELFFGEGSRLTVL.

The J gene is TRBJ1-2, the V gene TRBV5-6; D possibly corresponds to TRBD1 (5 bases). This CDR3 is built from 13 residues. Deletions cut 5 bases from V and 2 bases from J, with 10 bases between. Germline V lookup: CDR1 SGHDT, CDR2 YYEEEE. The CDR3 nucleotides are TGTGCCAGCAGGGCAAGGGGCAACTATGGCTACACCTTC. Its protein product is CASRARGNYGYTF.

This CDR3 is CASTKTGTTKNIQYF. The CDR3 DNA sequence: TGTGCCAGCACCAAAACCGGGACAACCAAAAACATTCAGTACTTC. The chain has TRBV27 and TRBJ2-4; D may be TRBD1 (6 bases). With 7 bases removed from V and 2 bases from J, the gap between germline ends came to 15 bases. Germline CDR1 and CDR2: MNHEY and SMNVEV (reference sequence). The CDR3 has 15 residues.

J is TRBJ1-1 and V is TRBV5-4, with a tentative D call TRBD1 (6 bases). Trimming stripped 0 bases from V and 0 bases from J, with 12 bases between. The CDR3 runs 16 residues. Looked up from germline, CDR1 is SGHNT and CDR2 is YYREEE (reference sequence). The CDR3 DNA sequence: TGTGCCAGCAGCTTGGCGCCCGGGGGCATGAACACTGAAGCTTTCTTT. Translating it yields CASSLAPGGMNTEAFF.

Turning to this clone: The same CDR3 can be traced to other DNA sequences in this sample. This chain connects TRBV5-1 to TRBJ1-1, with D hard to call. Trimming left V 0 bases short and J 6 bases short, with 6 bases between. Germline V gene data show CDR1 as SGHRS and CDR2 as YFSETQ. CDR3 length equals 12 residues. This CDR3 reads CASSLEGPEAFF. In nucleotides, the CDR3 is TGCGCCAGCAGCTTGGAAGGGCCTGAAGCTTTCTTT.

CDR3: CASSPDRARYEQYF. Written as DNA, the CDR3 is TGTGCCAGCAGCCCGGACAGGGCGCGCTACGAGCAGTACTTC. The V and J genes are TRBV6-5 and TRBJ2-7; 8 nucleotides line up with TRBD1. V trimming: 6 bases; J trimming: 3 bases; junction bases outside the gene matches: 7. CDR3 length equals 14 residues. The V gene's germline CDR1 is MNHEY and CDR2 SVGAGI.

This chain uses TRBV7-9 with TRBJ1-1; D uncertain. CDR3 length equals 15 residues. The V and J ends lost 3 bases and 6 bases respectively, with 17 bases between them. CDR1 and CDR2 from the germline V gene are SEHNR and FQNEAQ (reference sequence). The CDR3 loop reads CASSFSGYIVPEAFF. For the CDR3, the DNA is TGTGCCAGCAGCTTTTCGGGGTACATTGTCCCTGAAGCTTTCTTT.

This clone appeared once. The chain employs TRBV29-1 and TRBJ2-1; 7 bases agree with TRBD2. The CDR3 length is 17 residues. Unmatched junction bases numbered 16, after V lost 5 bases and J lost 3 bases. Germline-derived CDR1 and CDR2 are SQVTM and ANQGSEA. The CDR3 DNA reads TGCAGCGTTCCTAGGCAGCGCGGGAGTAGGGGCTACAATGAGCAGTTCTTC. Its protein product is CSVPRQRGSRGYNEQFF.

The chain links TRBV12-5 to TRBJ1-2; no definite D call. Germline CDR1 and CDR2: LGHNT and FRNRAP. This CDR3 has 15 amino acids. Deletions cut 2 bases from V and 8 bases from J, with 18 bases between. The CDR3 spells CASGLRRQHRIGYTF. In DNA form, the CDR3 reads TGTGCTAGTGGTTTGCGAAGGCAACACCGGATCGGCTACACCTTC.

The chain recombines TRBV5-5 with TRBJ1-4, with no clear D. Trimming took 4 bases from V and 8 from J, leaving 15 bases between them. CDR1 is SGHKS and CDR2 is YYEKEE in the germline V gene (reference sequence). The CDR3 covers 14 residues. The CDR3 loop reads CASSLRDPEEKLFF. CDR3 nucleotides: TGTGCCAGCAGCCTTCGGGATCCAGAAGAAAAACTGTTTTTT.

This clone came up a few times. V usage is TRBV6-1 and J usage is TRBJ1-2; 7 bases align to TRBD1. The CDR3 runs to 13 residues. CDR1 is MNHNS and CDR2 is SASEGT in the germline V gene. J lost 4 bases, V lost 5 bases, and 4 bases had no gene match. CDR3 sequence: CASSPRQGYGYTF. DNA of the CDR3: TGTGCCAGCAGTCCCCGACAGGGCTATGGCTACACCTTC.

The chain couples TRBV6-1 to TRBJ2-3, with 8 bases identical to TRBD2. This CDR3 spans 14 amino acids. From germline, CDR1 is MNHNS and CDR2 SASEGT. V was clipped by 6 bases and J by 3 bases; unmatched bases: 5. CDR3 residues: CASRTRGGTDTQYF. CDR3 in DNA: TGTGCCAGCAGAACCCGGGGGGGGACAGATACGCAGTATTTT.

The chain combines TRBV29-1 with TRBJ1-1; no definite D call. The CDR3 covers 13 residues. Germline V lookup: CDR1 SQVTM, CDR2 ANQGSEA. Trimming took 4 bases from V and 8 from J, leaving 17 bases between them. CDR3 sequence reads: CSVVTVGRSEAFF. For the CDR3, the DNA is TGCAGCGTTGTGACCGTAGGGCGTTCGGAAGCTTTCTTT.

A word on this clone: Other DNA variants within this sample encode the same CDR3. The chain uses TRBV19 and TRBJ1-2; D remains unclear. Germline CDR1 reads LNHDA; CDR2 reads SQIVND (reference sequence). With 1 base removed from V and 4 bases from J, the gap between germline ends came to 7 bases. CDR3 size: 13 residues. Here the CDR3 DNA reads TGTGCCAGTAGTATAGCGGGCTCCTATGGCTACACCTTC. It is translated as CASSIAGSYGYTF. Full variable domain (rest looked up from reference TRBV19 and TRBJ1-2): DGGITQSPKYLFRKEGQNVTLSCEQNLNHDAMYWYRQDPGQGLRLIYYSQIVNDFQKGDIAEGYSVSREKKESFPLTVTSAQKNPTAFYLCASSIAGSYGYTFGSGTRLTVV.

The V gene is TRBV28, the J gene TRBJ2-3; TRBD1 aligns across 9 bases. This CDR3 is 19 amino acids long. V lost 7 bases and J lost 0; bases outside the gene matches: 17. Germline V gives CDR1 MDHEN, CDR2 SYDVKM. CDR3 sequence (DNA): TGTGCCAGCACCCCTACCGTGGGGACAGGGAAAACTAGCACAGATACGCAGTATTTT. Its protein product is CASTPTVGTGKTSTDTQYF.

This chain connects TRBV7-2 to TRBJ1-5, with TRBD1 as a possible D gene (5 bases). This CDR3 region has 15 residues. Germline CDR1 SGHTA, CDR2 FQGNSA. Trimming took 4 bases from V and 4 from J, leaving 14 bases between them. CDR3 in amino acids: CASSWTRDGNQPQHF. The CDR3 DNA reads as TGTGCCAGCAGCTGGACCCGGGACGGGAATCAGCCCCAGCATTTT.

The chain joins TRBV4-1 to TRBJ1-4; no reliable D call. Germline CDR1 is MGHRA and CDR2 is YSYEKL. The CDR3 runs to 16 residues. The germline V and J ends were trimmed by 4 bases and 3 bases, with 15 bases remaining between them. Here the CDR3 reads CASSPAPGVANEKLFF. CDR3 nucleotides: TGCGCCAGCAGCCCCGCCCCCGGGGTAGCTAATGAAAAACTGTTTTTT.

This clone was picked up one time. The chain couples TRBV4-3 to TRBJ2-1, with D tentatively TRBD1 (5 bases). The V gene's germline CDR1 is LGHNA and CDR2 YSLEER. The V and J ends lost 0 bases and 2 bases respectively, with 8 bases between them. This CDR3 comprises 15 residues. CDR3: CASSQEIGAYNEQFF. The CDR3 nucleotides are TGCGCCAGCAGCCAAGAGATAGGGGCCTACAATGAGCAGTTCTTC.

For this clone: The same CDR3 arises from other DNA sequences in this sample as well. The V gene is TRBV30, the J gene TRBJ1-1; D remains unclear. V lost 2 bases, J lost 1 base, and 8 bases lay in between. Germline CDR1 and CDR2: GTSNPN and SVGIG (reference sequence). There are 13 residues in the CDR3. CDR3 sequence: CAWSRQPNTEAFF. CDR3 nucleotide sequence: TGTGCCTGGAGTAGGCAGCCGAACACTGAAGCTTTCTTT.

CDR3 region: CASRPRRGASNQPQHF. CDR3 coding DNA: TGTGCCAGCAGGCCCAGGAGGGGGGCCAGCAATCAGCCCCAGCATTTT. The chain recombines TRBV28 with TRBJ1-5, with D tentatively TRBD1 (6 bases). This CDR3 is built from 16 residues. Per the germline V gene, CDR1 is MDHEN and CDR2 is SYDVKM. V lost 6 bases, J lost 1 base, and 16 bases lay in between.

The chain couples TRBV15 to TRBJ1-2; D is unresolved. The CDR3 covers 15 residues. The V gene's germline CDR1 is LNHNV and CDR2 YYDKDF (reference sequence). V was pared by 0 bases and J by 8 bases, with 16 bases between. The CDR3 loop reads CATSRDFESSAGYTF. The CDR3 DNA is TGTGCCACCAGCAGAGATTTCGAATCGTCCGCCGGCTACACCTTC.

This clone was seen only once. This sequence joins TRBV5-1 and TRBJ1-1; the D gene is possibly TRBD1 (6 bases). V lost 1 base and J lost 6, with 13 bases in between. This CDR3 region has 14 residues. CDR1 is SGHRS and CDR2 is YFSETQ in the germline V gene. For the CDR3, the DNA is TGCGCCAGCAGCTTGCCGGGGGCGGGCGCTGAAGCTTTCTTT. Translated, it gives CASSLPGAGAEAFF.